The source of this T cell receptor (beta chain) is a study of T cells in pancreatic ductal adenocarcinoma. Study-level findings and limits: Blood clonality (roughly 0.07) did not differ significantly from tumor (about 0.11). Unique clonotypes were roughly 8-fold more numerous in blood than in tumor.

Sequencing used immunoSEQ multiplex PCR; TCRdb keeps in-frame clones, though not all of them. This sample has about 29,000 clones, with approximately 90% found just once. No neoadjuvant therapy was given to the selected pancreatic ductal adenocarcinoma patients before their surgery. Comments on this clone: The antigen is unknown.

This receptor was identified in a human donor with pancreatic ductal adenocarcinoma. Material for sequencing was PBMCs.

The CDR3 region has the DNA TGCGCCAGCAGCGAGGGTTCCTACACCGGGGAGCTGTTTTTT. It encodes CASSEGSYTGELFF. The chain uses TRBV5-1 and TRBJ2-2; perhaps TRBD2 as D (5 bases). This CDR3 has 14 amino acids. V lost 4 bases and J 3 bases, leaving 10 bases between the germline ends. The germline V gene encodes CDR1 SGHRS and CDR2 YFSETQ.